The T cell receptor beta chain described here comes from a study of blood T cell repertoires in COVID-19. About the research overall: The study drew acute and convalescent COVID-19 samples from the United States, Italy and Spain.

Sequenced by immunoSEQ multiplex PCR; TCRdb stores in-frame clones only, minus some. Of about 290,000 clones listed, 75% to 90% are singletons. This CDR3 is built from 15 residues. The ends were cut back, 3 bases at V and 2 bases at J, with 13 bases in the middle. The sample comprised peripheral blood. The TCR originated in a man aged 35 to 55 with acute or convalescent COVID-19. The chain joins TRBV23-1 to TRBJ1-1; D perhaps matches TRBD1 (5 bases). TRBV23-1 is sorted into the ORF group, with uncertain function. CDR3 loop: CASSHRDFRNTEAFF. For the CDR3, the DNA is TGCGCCAGCAGTCACCGGGACTTTAGAAACACTGAAGCTTTCTTT.